This TCR beta chain was sequenced in a study of beta chain features in type 1 diabetes. Study-wide findings and caveats: A moderate, significant TCRB CDR3 shortening appeared in type 1 diabetes across four CD4+ subsets.

One heparinised draw of blood, averaging roughly 0.12 L, came from each donor. Researchers reported sorting CD4+ naive, central memory, regulatory and stem cell-like memory cells via CD45RO/CCR7/CD25/CD127/CD95/CD27. Each of the sorted populations had a purity greater than 95%. Sequenced material consisted of expressed TCRB transcripts (all of the isolated RNA was reverse transcribed). Assay used: immunoSEQ multiplex PCR; TCRdb lists only in-frame clones, some missing. Of roughly 150,000 clones in the sample, 63% were seen once. Comment on this clone: Antigen unknown.

The germline gives CDR1 LGHNA, CDR2 YSLEER. Trimming cost V 1 base and J 4 bases, with 13 bases left between them. The CDR3 totals 15 residues. The chain is built from TRBV4-3 and TRBJ1-2; TRBD1 might be the D (6 bases). The sequencing input was naive CD4+ T cells from blood. This TCR was sampled from a man aged 25-45 years with type 1 diabetes. The CDR3 reads CASSQGGTPLYGYTF. Here the CDR3 DNA reads TGCGCCAGCAGCCAAGGCGGGACACCCCTCTATGGCTACACCTTC.